One and the same sample provided the 11 T cell receptor beta chains below, sequenced in a study of T-cell memory formation after mild COVID-19. Via MiXCR, TCRdb re-called the 5' RACE reads, giving one row per CDR3 protein. Among about 140,000 distinct CDR3 sequences listed, roughly 13% were seen once. Sequencing was performed on PBMCs or a T cell subset sorted from them (not recorded which). These receptor sequences come from an adult woman who had mild COVID-19 (a few samples of this study predate the infection). Cell type and time point are not known.

This chain's CDR3 is CASSLDSGANQPQHF. The DNA of the CDR3 is TGTGCCAGCAGCTTAGACTCAGGGGCTAATCAGCCCCAGCATTTT. The V and J genes are TRBV7-2 and TRBJ1-5; TRBD1 might be the D (6 bases). The CDR3 totals 15 residues. V gave up 1 base and J gave up 4 bases, with 11 bases separating them. The germline V gene encodes CDR1 SGHTA and CDR2 FQGNSA.

Note on this clonotype: Given a much more abundant clone one base away, this may be a read error. CDR3 DNA: TGTGCCAGCAGCTTAGGACTAGCGGGGAGCAATGAGCAGTTCTTC. Translating gives CASSLGLAGSNEQFF. The chain joins TRBV11-2 to TRBJ2-1; TRBD2 matches 11 bases. Per germline, CDR1 SGHAT and CDR2 FQNNGV. The CDR3 has 15 residues. With 1 base clipped from V and 6 bases from J, the junction kept 2 bases outside the gene matches.

CDR3 DNA sequence: TGTGCCAGCAGTTCGGGACTTACAGTAGCGGGAGCAGAGACCCAGTACTTC. Translated, it gives CASSSGLTVAGAETQYF. This chain joins TRBV12-3 or TRBV12-4 and TRBJ2-5, with 9 bases matching TRBD2. CDR3 size: 17 residues. V trimming: 4 bases; J trimming: 4 bases; junction bases outside the gene matches: 13.

This chain links TRBV9 with TRBJ2-5; 12 bases match TRBD1. CDR3 length equals 15 residues. V was pared by 2 bases and J by 5 bases, with 4 bases of the junction left unmatched. Looked up from germline, CDR1 is SGDLS and CDR2 is YYNGEE. The CDR3 loop reads CASSVGTGGLETQYF. The CDR3 bases are TGTGCCAGCAGCGTTGGGACAGGGGGCCTTGAGACCCAGTACTTC.

This clonotype was seen a handful of times. This CDR3 reads CASSYAGQGANQPQHF. CDR3 in DNA: TGTGCCAGCAGTTACGCTGGACAGGGGGCTAATCAGCCCCAGCATTTT. The gene calls are TRBV6-2 or TRBV6-3 and TRBJ1-5, with 11 bases identical to TRBD1. Per germline, CDR1 MNHEY and CDR2 SVGEGT. With V trimmed by 2 bases and J by 4 bases, 4 bases remained unmatched. This CDR3 has 16 amino acids.

The chain is built from TRBV27 and TRBJ1-2; D is unresolved. Germline CDR1 and CDR2: MNHEY and SMNVEV (reference sequence). There are 15 residues in the CDR3. Trimming removed 7 bases at V and 0 bases at J, with 15 bases between. The CDR3 loop is CASKTGEQANYGYTF. The CDR3 coding sequence is TGTGCCAGCAAAACGGGCGAACAAGCTAACTATGGCTACACCTTC.

This clonotype has just a few counts. The chain is built from TRBV12-3 or TRBV12-4 and TRBJ2-3; 9 bases fit TRBD1. This CDR3 spans 16 amino acids. The trim removed 5 bases at V and 2 bases at J, leaving 8 bases unmatched. CDR3 region: CASSQTGGYFTDTQYF. CDR3 DNA sequence: TGTGCCAGCAGTCAAACAGGGGGCTATTTCACAGATACGCAGTATTTT.

This chain links TRBV9 with TRBJ2-2; TRBD1 matches 8 bases. The V gene's germline CDR1 is SGDLS and CDR2 YYNGEE. The CDR3 totals 16 residues. V trimming: 3 bases; J trimming: 4 bases; junction bases outside the gene matches: 8. In DNA, the CDR3 is TGTGCCAGCAGCGCGTGGCAGGGGGCGTTCACCGGGGAGCTGTTTTTT. It encodes CASSAWQGAFTGELFF.

The CDR3 DNA reads as TGTGCCAGCAGCTTAAGCCCTCCGAGATTCGCAACCGGGACTAGCGCGAGCACAGATACGCAGTATTTT. It codes for CASSLSPPRFATGTSASTDTQYF. The rearrangement links TRBV7-3 to TRBJ2-3; TRBD2 matches 10 bases. V was clipped by 1 base and J by 0 bases; unmatched bases: 22. Germline lookup yields CDR1 SGHTA and CDR2 FQGTGA. This CDR3 contains 23 residues.

This clonotype was picked up a small number of times. This chain links TRBV7-9 with TRBJ1-4; D is uncertain. V lost 4 bases, J lost 5 bases, and 5 bases lay in between. Germline V gene sequence: CDR1 SEHNR, CDR2 FQNEAQ (reference sequence). The CDR3 totals 12 residues. This CDR3 reads CASSSMNEKLFF. CDR3 nucleotides: TGTGCCAGCAGCTCGATGAATGAAAAACTGTTTTTT.

V is TRBV29-1 and J is TRBJ2-4, with 7 positions matching TRBD1. J gave up 8 bases and V 4 bases, and 8 bases lay outside the gene matches. There are 13 residues in the CDR3. Germline CDR1 reads SQVTM; CDR2 reads ANQGSEA. CDR3 protein: CSVVARGKDIQYF. The CDR3 DNA sequence: TGCAGCGTTGTCGCCAGGGGGAAGGACATTCAGTACTTC.